This passage covers 27 T cell receptor beta chains from one sample sequenced in a study of CD8 T cells in ankylosing spondylitis. Study-level results: Characteristic of ankylosing spondylitis blood, it appeared, was a TCR beta motif comprising roughly eight highly homologous variants.

For these TCRs, the target antigens are not known. In TCRdb, the 5' RACE reads were re-called with MiXCR into one record per CDR3 protein. The table includes some 400,000 distinct CDR3 sequences, approximately 20% detected once. The sample consisted of blood, either unsorted or a sorted T cell fraction (not recorded which). The receptors here all came from a male donor with ankylosing spondylitis.

This clonotype was counted at least ten times. This rearrangement joins TRBV27 to TRBJ2-3; 9 positions match TRBD2. V was pared by 8 bases and J by 6 bases, with 12 bases of the junction left unmatched. The CDR3 sequence is 15 residues long. Germline V CDR1 and CDR2: MNHEY, SMNVEV (reference sequence). This chain's CDR3 is CASRVGGRGWDTQYF. The CDR3 DNA reads as TGTGCCAGCCGGGTCGGCGGGAGGGGTTGGGATACGCAGTATTTT.

This clonotype was picked up a small number of times. The CDR3 nucleotides read TGTGCCAGCAGTACCCGTCGAGGCCAAGAGACCCAGTACTTC. Translating it yields CASSTRRGQETQYF. The gene calls are TRBV12-3 or TRBV12-4 and TRBJ2-5; no firm D call. The CDR3 totals 14 residues. V lost 5 bases and J 1 base, leaving 11 bases between the germline ends.

V usage is TRBV9 and J usage is TRBJ1-4; D gene uncertain. Germline-derived CDR1 and CDR2 are SGDLS and YYNGEE. CDR3 size: 15 residues. Trimming pared 0 bases from V and 0 bases from J, leaving 6 bases between. The CDR3 DNA is TGTGCCAGCAGCGTAGGAAGTGCAACTAATGAAAAACTGTTTTTT. The encoded protein is CASSVGSATNEKLFF.

This clonotype was seen more than once but under ten times. The V call is TRBV20-1, the J call TRBJ2-7; the D gene is possibly TRBD1 (6 bases). CDR1 and CDR2 from the germline V gene are DFQATT and SNEGSKA (reference sequence). The V end was cut by 6 bases, the J end by 2 bases, with 11 bases between. The CDR3 sequence is 12 residues long. CDR3 sequence: CSARGPTYEQYF. The CDR3 bases are TGCAGTGCCAGGGGACCGACCTACGAGCAGTACTTC.

The chain has TRBV20-1 and TRBJ2-1; no definite D call. Germline lookup yields CDR1 DFQATT and CDR2 SNEGSKA (reference sequence). The CDR3 has 13 residues. Trimming took off 3 bases at V and 9 bases at J, with 15 bases between the two ends. This chain's CDR3 is CSASRPGVGEQFF. CDR3 DNA: TGCAGTGCTAGCAGGCCGGGCGTCGGTGAGCAGTTCTTC.

The V call is TRBV3-1, the J call TRBJ1-5; the D is unclear. Germline V lookup: CDR1 LGHDT, CDR2 YNNKEL (reference sequence). The V and J ends lost 1 base and 4 bases respectively, with 8 bases between them. The length of the CDR3 is 14 residues. As DNA, the CDR3 is TGTGCCAGCAGCCAAGTGCCTCAGAATCAGCCCCAGCATTTT. It specifies CASSQVPQNQPQHF.

This clonotype occurred a few times. The chain carries TRBV21-1 and TRBJ1-5. TRBV21-1 is assigned pseudogene status. The CDR3 loop spans 16 amino acids. The CDR3 loop reads CASSKGQANSNQPQHF. The CDR3 DNA is TGTGCCAGCAGCAAAGGGCAGGCTAATAGCAATCAGCCCCAGCATTTT.

The genes are TRBV24-1 and TRBJ1-2, with D perhaps TRBD1 (6 bases). Trimming removed 1 base at V and 4 bases at J, with 12 bases between. CDR1 is KGHDR, CDR2 SFDVKD, per germline. The CDR3 length is 15 residues. CDR3 sequence (DNA): TGTGCCACCAGTGATTTACACCAGGGGCTCTATGGCTACACCTTC. Its protein product is CATSDLHQGLYGYTF.

This clonotype was picked up a small number of times. The V gene is TRBV6-5, the J gene TRBJ1-1, with D uncertain. The germline V gene encodes CDR1 MNHEY and CDR2 SVGAGI. The CDR3 contains 16 residues. Trimming shortened V by 4 bases and J by 4 bases, and 19 bases separated the two germline ends. In nucleotides, the CDR3 is TGTGCCAGCAGTTCACCCACCCGGCAGTGGGGCACTGAAGCTTTCTTT. Translated: CASSSPTRQWGTEAFF.

This clonotype was detected ten times or more. The rearrangement uses TRBV29-1 and TRBJ2-7; no clear D. Germline V gene sequence: CDR1 SQVTM, CDR2 ANQGSEA. The CDR3 has 12 amino acids. Trimming cost V 6 bases and J 6 bases, with 15 bases left between them. CDR3 loop: CSVLTPSGEQYF. As DNA, the CDR3 is TGCAGCGTGTTAACCCCCTCTGGCGAGCAGTACTTC.

The chain recombines TRBV7-9 with TRBJ2-7, with TRBD2 matching over 8 bases. CDR1 is SEHNR, CDR2 FQNEAQ, per germline (reference sequence). The ends lost 5 bases at V and 4 bases at J; junction bases unmatched: 10. The CDR3 extends over 15 amino acids. CDR3 bases: TGTGCCAGCAGCGTTACCGGGACTAGGGAGTACGAGCAGTACTTC. Translation: CASSVTGTREYEQYF.

This clonotype was seen more than once but under ten times. J is TRBJ1-2 and V is TRBV27; D remains ambiguous. The length of the CDR3 is 13 residues. V was clipped by 5 bases and J by 7 bases, with 14 bases between them. Germline-derived CDR1 and CDR2 are MNHEY and SMNVEV (reference sequence). CDR3 bases: TGTGCCAGCAGTCTCGACCTTCGGGTTGGCTACACCTTC. It translates to CASSLDLRVGYTF.

This sequence joins TRBV7-2 and TRBJ1-5; D gene ambiguous. CDR3 length: 14 amino acids. Germline CDR1 and CDR2: SGHTA and FQGNSA. Trimming removed 1 base at V and 5 bases at J, with 9 bases between. The CDR3 nucleotides are TGTGCCAGCAGCTTAGGCAGCTGGGATCAGCCCCAGCATTTT. Protein product: CASSLGSWDQPQHF.

The chain is built from TRBV5-1 and TRBJ2-7; D gene uncertain. In germline, CDR1 is SGHRS, CDR2 YFSETQ. This CDR3 has 14 residues. Trimming shortened V by 2 bases and J by 3 bases, and 12 bases separated the two germline ends. In DNA form, the CDR3 reads TGCGCCAGCAGCTTAAGGGAAGCAGTCTACGAGCAGTACTTC. Its translation is CASSLREAVYEQYF.

The genes are TRBV10-3 and TRBJ2-7; 9 bases fit TRBD2. Per the germline V gene, CDR1 is ENHRY and CDR2 is SYGVKD. This CDR3 is built from 14 residues. The V and J ends lost 6 bases and 3 bases, in that order; junction bases with no gene match: 6. Written as DNA, the CDR3 is TGTGCCATCAGGGCTAGCGGGACGCGCTACGAGCAGTACTTC. Its translation: CAIRASGTRYEQYF.

The chain is built from TRBV10-3 and TRBJ2-3; 8 bases are a match to TRBD2. CDR1 is ENHRY and CDR2 is SYGVKD in the germline V gene. This CDR3 region has 14 residues. After removal of 6 bases from V and 6 bases from J, the junction contained 8 bases not matched to a gene. The CDR3 region is CAIRPGLVTDTQYF. DNA of the CDR3: TGTGCCATCAGGCCGGGACTAGTCACCGATACGCAGTATTTT.

This clonotype has only one observation. At one boundary the junction diverges from the germline segment, which might be a read error. The chain carries TRBV7-2 and TRBJ2-7, with D uncertain. This CDR3 contains 12 residues. Germline lookup yields CDR1 SGHTA and CDR2 FQGNSA. The chain's CDR3 is CASSFGSHEQYF. CDR3 DNA sequence: TGTGCCAGCAGCTTCGGAAGCCACGAGCAGTATTTC.

This sequence joins TRBV19 and TRBJ2-7; tentative D call: TRBD2 (5 bases). Germline V gives CDR1 LNHDA, CDR2 SQIVND (reference sequence). The CDR3 is 14 amino acids. V lost 7 bases and J lost 0, with 13 bases in between. The CDR3 protein is CASKARRDSYEQYF. As DNA, the CDR3 is TGTGCCAGTAAAGCCCGACGGGACTCCTACGAGCAGTACTTC.

This chain uses TRBV25-1 with TRBJ2-7, with a weak D call TRBD1 (5 bases). Looked up from germline, CDR1 is MGHDK and CDR2 is SYGVNS. V was shortened by 6 bases and J by 12 bases, with 18 bases between the two germline ends. This CDR3 has 12 amino acids. CDR3 protein: CASSETQGRLYF. CDR3 bases: TGTGCCAGCAGCGAGACCCAGGGAAGGCTGTACTTC.

V is TRBV20-1 and J is TRBJ1-6; D gene ambiguous. Trimming removed 3 bases at V and 3 bases at J, with 9 bases between. Germline V lookup: CDR1 DFQATT, CDR2 SNEGSKA (reference sequence). The CDR3 covers 14 residues. CDR3 coding DNA: TGCAGTGCTAGCGAGGGATTCTATAATTCACCCCTCCACTTT. Protein sequence: CSASEGFYNSPLHF.

This clonotype has more than one count but fewer than ten. The chain carries TRBV29-1 and TRBJ2-1; no definite D call. In germline, CDR1 is SQVTM, CDR2 ANQGSEA. V was shortened by 2 bases and J by 5 bases, with 10 bases between the two germline ends. The CDR3 loop spans 13 amino acids. As DNA, the CDR3 is TGCAGCGTTGAAATTGTCCAAGACAATGAGCAGTTCTTC. Translated: CSVEIVQDNEQFF.

In this sample, this clonotype turned up a few times. The genes are TRBV7-2 and TRBJ2-2, with D possibly TRBD2 on 5 matching bases. CDR1 SGHTA and CDR2 FQGNSA come from the germline V gene. V lost 3 bases and J lost 5, with 16 bases in between. The CDR3 extends over 16 amino acids. As DNA, the CDR3 is TGTGCCAGCAGCTTGAGTTGGGGAGTGGAAACCGGGGAGCTGTTTTTT. Protein: CASSLSWGVETGELFF.

This clonotype was observed a handful of times. The genes are TRBV29-1 and TRBJ1-6; D may be TRBD1 (6 bases). The CDR3 extends over 12 amino acids. Germline V gene data show CDR1 as SQVTM and CDR2 as ANQGSEA. V was pared by 7 bases and J by 5 bases, with 9 bases between. CDR3 loop: CSARTDNSPLHF. Here the CDR3 DNA reads TGCAGCGCCCGGACAGATAATTCACCCCTCCACTTT.

This sequence joins TRBV7-2 and TRBJ2-1; TRBD2 matches 14 bases. J was trimmed by 14 bases and V by 1 base; bases with no gene match: 4. This CDR3 is 14 amino acids long. Germline V gene sequence: CDR1 SGHTA, CDR2 FQGNSA. As DNA, the CDR3 is TGTGCCAGCAGCTTAGGACTAGCGGGGGGGGTTAAGTTCTTC. Its translation: CASSLGLAGGVKFF. Full variable domain (remainder filled in from reference TRBV7-2 and TRBJ2-1): GAGVSQSPSNKVTEKGKDVELRCDPISGHTALYWYRQSLGQGLEFLIYFQGNSAPDKSGLPSDRFSAERTGGSVSTLTIQRTQQEDSAVYLCASSLGLAGGVKFFGPGTRLTVL.

The chain links TRBV19 to TRBJ1-6; D uncertain. The V end was cut by 5 bases, the J end by 7 bases, with 3 bases between. The CDR3 is 11 residues long. Germline CDR1 is LNHDA and CDR2 is SQIVND (reference sequence). CDR3 nucleotide sequence: TGTGCCAGTAGTCAGAATTCACCCCTCCACTTT. Encoded protein: CASSQNSPLHF.

The chain combines TRBV20-1 with TRBJ2-7, with 7 nucleotides matching TRBD2. The CDR3 covers 15 residues. In germline, CDR1 is DFQATT, CDR2 SNEGSKA (reference sequence). With V trimmed by 1 base and J by 3 bases, 9 bases remained unmatched. CDR3 region: CSARGAGSTRYEQYF. The CDR3 DNA reads TGCAGTGCTAGAGGAGCGGGGTCAACCCGCTACGAGCAGTACTTC.

This clonotype has a count of ten or more. V is TRBV7-3 and J is TRBJ2-1; 7 bases agree with TRBD2. This CDR3 has 14 residues. Losses at the gene ends were 5 bases for V and 4 bases for J; bases not matched to a gene: 5. CDR1 SGHTA and CDR2 FQGTGA come from the germline V gene. The CDR3 coding sequence is TGTGCCAGCAGCCCCCGGACTAGTTACAATGAGCAGTTCTTC. Protein sequence: CASSPRTSYNEQFF.